This TCR beta chain emerged from a study of control samples from healthy donors and cancer patients. Here immunoSEQ multiplex PCR was the method, and the copy in TCRdb shows in-frame clones only, minus some. Found here are approximately 90,000 clones, approximately 86% of them singletons; the top ten hold around a fifth. The sequence was collected from a man younger than 40 in good health. The sample consisted of blood.

The CDR3 loop is CASSLDGSGAREQYF. CDR3 nucleotides: TGTGCCAGCAGCTTAGATGGTAGCGGGGCTCGAGAGCAGTACTTC. The chain couples TRBV7-3 to TRBJ2-7; 8 bases fit TRBD2. The germline V gene encodes CDR1 SGHTA and CDR2 FQGTGA. Unmatched junction bases numbered 10, after V lost 2 bases and J lost 7 bases. The CDR3 consists of 15 residues.